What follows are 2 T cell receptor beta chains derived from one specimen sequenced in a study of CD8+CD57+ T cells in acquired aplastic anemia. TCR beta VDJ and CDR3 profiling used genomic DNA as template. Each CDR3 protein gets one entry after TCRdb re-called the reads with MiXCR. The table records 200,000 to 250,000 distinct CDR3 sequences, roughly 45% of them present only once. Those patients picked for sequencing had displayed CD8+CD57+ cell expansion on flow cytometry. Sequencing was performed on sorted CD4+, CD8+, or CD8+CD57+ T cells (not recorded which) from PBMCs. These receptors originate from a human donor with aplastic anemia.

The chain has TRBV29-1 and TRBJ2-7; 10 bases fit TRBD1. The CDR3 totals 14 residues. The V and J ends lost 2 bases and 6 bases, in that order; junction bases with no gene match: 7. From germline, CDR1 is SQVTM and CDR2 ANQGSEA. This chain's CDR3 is CSVELTGGAGEQYF. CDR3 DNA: TGCAGCGTTGAATTGACAGGGGGCGCGGGCGAGCAGTACTTC.

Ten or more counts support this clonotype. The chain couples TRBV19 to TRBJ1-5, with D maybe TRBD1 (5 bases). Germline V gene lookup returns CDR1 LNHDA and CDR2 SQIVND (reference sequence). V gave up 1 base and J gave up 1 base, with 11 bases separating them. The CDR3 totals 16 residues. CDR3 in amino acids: CASSIGGGRSNQPQHF. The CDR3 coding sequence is TGTGCCAGTAGTATAGGCGGGGGAAGAAGCAATCAGCCCCAGCATTTT.